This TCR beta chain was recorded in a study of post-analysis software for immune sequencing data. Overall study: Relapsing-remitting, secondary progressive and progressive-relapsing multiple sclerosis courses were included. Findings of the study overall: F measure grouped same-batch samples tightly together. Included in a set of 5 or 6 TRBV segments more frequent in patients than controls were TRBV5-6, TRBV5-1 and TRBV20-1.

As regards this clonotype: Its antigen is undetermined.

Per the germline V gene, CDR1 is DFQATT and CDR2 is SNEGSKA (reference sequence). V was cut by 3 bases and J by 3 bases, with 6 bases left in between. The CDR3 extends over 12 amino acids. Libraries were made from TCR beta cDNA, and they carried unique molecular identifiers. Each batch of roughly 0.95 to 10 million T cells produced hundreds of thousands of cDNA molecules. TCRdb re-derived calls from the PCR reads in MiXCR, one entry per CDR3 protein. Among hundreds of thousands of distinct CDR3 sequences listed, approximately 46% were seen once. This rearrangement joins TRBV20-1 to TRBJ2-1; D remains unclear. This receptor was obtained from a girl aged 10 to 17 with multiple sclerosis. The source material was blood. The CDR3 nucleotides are TGCAGTGCTAGCCGGCACTACAATGAGCAGTTCTTC. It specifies CSASRHYNEQFF.